The sequence of this T cell receptor (beta chain) was determined in a study of T cells after yellow fever vaccination. Ten or more counts support this clonotype. Its antigen is unidentified. Study-wide results and caveats: Peak timing came faster in the weaker secondary response, day 5 versus 15. High-abundance clonotypes from the bulk population could contaminate FACS-sorted repertoires. Once the booster was given, most primary-vaccination clones reappeared, at over 95% for CD4 and roughly 86% for CD8. The CD4 compartment and the CD8 compartment contained a small share of clonotypes in common.

This CDR3 spans 12 amino acids. Germline CDR1 reads LGHNA; CDR2 reads YNFKEQ. Trimming removed 0 bases at V and 7 bases at J, with 3 bases between. TCRdb independently ran MiXCR on the 5' RACE reads; one entry per CDR3 protein. The data show 120,000 or so distinct CDR3 sequences, approximately 8.4% seen once. This rearrangement joins TRBV4-2 to TRBJ2-2; no firm D call. The sequence was obtained from a man in his late teens or twenties who received the YFV17D yellow fever vaccine. The source material was CD8+ T cells sorted from PBMCs, sampled on the day of the yellow fever booster vaccination. CDR3 sequence reads: CASSQDGGELFF. The CDR3 DNA reads TGTGCCAGCAGCCAAGATGGCGGGGAGCTGTTTTTT.